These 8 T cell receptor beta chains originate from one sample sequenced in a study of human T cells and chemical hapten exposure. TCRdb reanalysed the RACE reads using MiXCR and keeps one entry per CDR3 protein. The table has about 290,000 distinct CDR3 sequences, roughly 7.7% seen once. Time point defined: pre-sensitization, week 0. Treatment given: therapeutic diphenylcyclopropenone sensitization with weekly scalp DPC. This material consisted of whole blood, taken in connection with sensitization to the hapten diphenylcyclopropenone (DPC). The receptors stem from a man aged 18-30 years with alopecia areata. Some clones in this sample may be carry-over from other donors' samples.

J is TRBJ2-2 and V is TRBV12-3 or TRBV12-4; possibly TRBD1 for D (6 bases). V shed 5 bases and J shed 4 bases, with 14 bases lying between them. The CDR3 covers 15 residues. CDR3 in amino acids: CASSDPGGGTGELFF. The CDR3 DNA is TGTGCCAGCAGTGACCCTGGGGGCGGCACCGGGGAGCTGTTTTTT.

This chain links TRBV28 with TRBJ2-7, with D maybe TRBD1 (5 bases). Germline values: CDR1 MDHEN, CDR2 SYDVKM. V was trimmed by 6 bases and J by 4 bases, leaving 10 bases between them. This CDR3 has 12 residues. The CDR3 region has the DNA TGTGCCAGCAGGGCTAGGGGTTACGAGCAGTACTTC. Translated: CASRARGYEQYF.

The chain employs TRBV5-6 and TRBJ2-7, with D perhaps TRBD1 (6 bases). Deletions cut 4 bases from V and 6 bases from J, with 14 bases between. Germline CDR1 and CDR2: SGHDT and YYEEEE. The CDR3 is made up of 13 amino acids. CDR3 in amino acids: CASSRVQGGEQYV. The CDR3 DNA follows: TGTGCCAGCAGCCGCGTACAGGGCGGCGAGCAGTACGTC.

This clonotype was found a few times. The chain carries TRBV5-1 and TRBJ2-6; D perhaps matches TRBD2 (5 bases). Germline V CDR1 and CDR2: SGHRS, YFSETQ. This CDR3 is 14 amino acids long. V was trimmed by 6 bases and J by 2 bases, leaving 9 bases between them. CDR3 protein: CASTRGPGANVLTF. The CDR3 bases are TGCGCCAGCACCCGAGGGCCTGGGGCCAACGTCCTGACTTTC.

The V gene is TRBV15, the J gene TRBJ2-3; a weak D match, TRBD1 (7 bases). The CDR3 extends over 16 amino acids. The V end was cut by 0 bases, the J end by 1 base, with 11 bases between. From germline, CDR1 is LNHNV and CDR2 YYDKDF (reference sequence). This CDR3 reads CATSREGGQRTDTQYF. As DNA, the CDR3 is TGTGCCACCAGCAGAGAGGGGGGACAGCGCACAGATACGCAGTATTTT. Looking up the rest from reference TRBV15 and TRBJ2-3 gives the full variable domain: DAMVIQNPRYQVTQFGKPVTLSCSQTLNHNVMYWYQQKSSQAPKLLFHYYDKDFNNEADTPDNFQSRRPNTSFCFLDIRSPGLGDTAMYLCATSREGGQRTDTQYFGPGTRLTVL.

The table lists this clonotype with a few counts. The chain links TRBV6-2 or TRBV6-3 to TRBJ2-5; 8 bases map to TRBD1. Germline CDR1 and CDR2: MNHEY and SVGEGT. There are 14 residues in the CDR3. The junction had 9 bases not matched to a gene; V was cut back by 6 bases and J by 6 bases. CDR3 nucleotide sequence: TGTGCCAGCAGCTCGACAGGGGTACTGAAGACCCAGTACTTC. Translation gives CASSSTGVLKTQYF.

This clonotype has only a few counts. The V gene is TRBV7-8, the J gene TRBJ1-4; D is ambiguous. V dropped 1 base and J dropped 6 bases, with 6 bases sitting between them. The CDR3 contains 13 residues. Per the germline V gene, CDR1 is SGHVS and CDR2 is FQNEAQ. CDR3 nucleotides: TGTGCCAGCAGCTTAGTCGGCCATGAAAAACTGTTTTTT. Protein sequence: CASSLVGHEKLFF. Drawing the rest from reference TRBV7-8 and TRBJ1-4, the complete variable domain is GAGVSQSPRYKVAKRGQDVALRCDPISGHVSLFWYQQALGQGPEFLTYFQNEAQLDKSGLPSDRFFAERPEGSVSTLKIQRTQQEDSAVYLCASSLVGHEKLFFGSGTQLSVL.

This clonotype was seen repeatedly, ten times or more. The CDR3 bases are TGTGCCAGCAGCCCCCACAGGGATAACTATGGCTACACCTTC. This codes for CASSPHRDNYGYTF. The rearrangement links TRBV7-2 to TRBJ1-2, with D maybe TRBD1 (6 bases). Trimming left V 5 bases short and J 1 base short, with 11 bases between. CDR3 length: 14 amino acids. Germline V gene data show CDR1 as SGHTA and CDR2 as FQGNSA.